This T cell receptor (beta chain) was recovered during a study of blood T cells in healthy people across ages. This CDR3 region has 14 residues. V trimming: 4 bases; J trimming: 0 bases; junction bases outside the gene matches: 2. Per the germline V gene, CDR1 is LGHDT and CDR2 is YNNKEL (reference sequence). The second PCR ran roughly 6 to 12 cycles with a sample-barcoded 5' primer and J-beta primers. From the 5' RACE reads, TCRdb called clonotypes with MiXCR, one entry per CDR3 protein. The sample carries approximately 1.5 million distinct CDR3 sequences, around 36% recorded once. This clonotype was counted at least ten times.

Sequencing was done on a sample of blood. The V gene is TRBV3-1, the J gene TRBJ2-7; TRBD1 matches 8 bases. This TCR derives from a woman aged 25 to 45 in good health. CDR3 amino acids: CASSRQGTSYEQYF. DNA for the CDR3: TGTGCCAGCAGCCGACAGGGGACCTCCTACGAGCAGTACTTC.